The T cell receptor (beta chain) described here comes from a study of early T cells in non-severe SARS-CoV-2 infection. About the research overall: Bulk RNA taken from unsorted whole blood was sequenced, leaving chains unpaired.

V lost 1 base and J lost 4, with 13 bases in between. Germline CDR1 and CDR2: DFQATT and SNEGSKA (reference sequence). This CDR3 is built from 14 residues. Unique molecular identifiers were attached to individual cDNA molecules. MiXCR, applied by TCRdb to the 5' RACE reads, yields one record per CDR3 protein. The sample lists 65,000 to 95,000 distinct CDR3 sequences, around a tenth occurring once. The sample holds many counts of this clonotype. This receptor was taken from an adult who was a healthcare worker with PCR-confirmed SARS-CoV-2 infection or an uninfected control (not recorded which). The rearrangement uses TRBV20-1 and TRBJ1-2; D is unclear. The sequenced sample was whole blood. The CDR3 coding sequence is TGCAGTGCTAGAGGCGGCCTAACAAGCTATGGCTACACCTTC. Protein product: CSARGGLTSYGYTF.